Included here is one T cell receptor (beta chain) sequence, with context. At the DNA level, this CDR3 is encoded by other sequences in the same sample as well. Sequencing used immunoSEQ multiplex PCR; TCRdb keeps in-frame clones, though not all of them. The sample holds about 180,000 clones, 86% seen once. CDR1 is MNHEY and CDR2 is SVGAGI in the germline V gene. The CDR3 totals 16 residues. Trimming cost V 0 bases and J 0 bases, with 9 bases left between them. These data are taken from a study of blood T cell repertoires in COVID-19. Sequencing input: peripheral blood. The chain recombines TRBV6-5 with TRBJ2-1; no reliable D call. The receptor was derived from a woman in her twenties or thirties with active or convalescent COVID-19. The CDR3, as DNA: TGTGCCAGCAGTTACTCATTCCTAAGCTCCTACAATGAGCAGTTCTTC. It specifies CASSYSFLSSYNEQFF.